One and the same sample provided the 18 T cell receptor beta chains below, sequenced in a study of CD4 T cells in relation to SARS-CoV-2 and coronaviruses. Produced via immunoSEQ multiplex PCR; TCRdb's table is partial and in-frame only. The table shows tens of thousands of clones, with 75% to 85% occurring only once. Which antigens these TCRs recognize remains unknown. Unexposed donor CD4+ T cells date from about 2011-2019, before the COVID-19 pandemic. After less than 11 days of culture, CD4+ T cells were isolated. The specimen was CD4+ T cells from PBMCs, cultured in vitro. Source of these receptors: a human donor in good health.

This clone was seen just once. The CDR3 is CASSRLWRQGAYEQYF. CDR3 bases: TGCGCCAGCAGCCGCCTTTGGAGACAGGGGGCCTACGAGCAGTACTTC. J is TRBJ2-7 and V is TRBV4-1, with 9 bases identical to TRBD1. V lost 4 bases to trimming and J lost 2 bases; unmatched junction nucleotides: 9. CDR3 length: 16 amino acids. Germline V gives CDR1 MGHRA, CDR2 YSYEKL.

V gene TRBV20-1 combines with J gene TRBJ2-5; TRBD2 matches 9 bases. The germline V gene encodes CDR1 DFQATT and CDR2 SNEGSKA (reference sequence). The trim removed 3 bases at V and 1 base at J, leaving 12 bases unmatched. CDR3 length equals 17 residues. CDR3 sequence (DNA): TGCAGTGCTAGTCTCCGGACTAGCGCCAACCTCCAAGAGACCCAGTACTTC. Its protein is CSASLRTSANLQETQYF.

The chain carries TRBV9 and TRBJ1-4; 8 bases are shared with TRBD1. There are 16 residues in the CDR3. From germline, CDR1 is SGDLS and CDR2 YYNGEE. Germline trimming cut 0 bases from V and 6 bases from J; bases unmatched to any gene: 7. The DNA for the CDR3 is TGTGCCAGCAGCGTAGCCTTTGGACAGGGCGATGAAAAACTGTTTTTT. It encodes CASSVAFGQGDEKLFF.

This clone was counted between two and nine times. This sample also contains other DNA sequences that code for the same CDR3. The CDR3 protein is CASRWGGELFF. CDR3 DNA sequence: TGTGCCTCCCGATGGGGAGGGGAGCTGTTTTTT. The chain is built from TRBV6-5 and TRBJ2-2, with D unclear. Trimming pared 11 bases from V and 8 bases from J, leaving 12 bases between. The CDR3 is 11 amino acids. CDR1 is MNHEY, CDR2 SVGAGI, per germline.

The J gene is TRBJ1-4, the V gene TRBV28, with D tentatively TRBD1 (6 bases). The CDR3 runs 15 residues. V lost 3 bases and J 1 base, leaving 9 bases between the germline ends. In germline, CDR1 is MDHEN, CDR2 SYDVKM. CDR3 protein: CASSFSGVTNEKLFF. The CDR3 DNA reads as TGTGCCAGCAGTTTTTCAGGGGTAACTAATGAAAAACTGTTTTTT.

The CDR3 nucleotides are TGTGCCAGCAGCCCGGGACAGGGGGTTTACGAGCAGTACTTC. Its protein is CASSPGQGVYEQYF. The chain carries TRBV5-6 and TRBJ2-7, with TRBD1 identical over 11 bases. The germline gives CDR1 SGHDT, CDR2 YYEEEE. There are 14 residues in the CDR3. The V segment lost 4 bases and the J segment 4 bases; nucleotides outside the gene matches: 4.

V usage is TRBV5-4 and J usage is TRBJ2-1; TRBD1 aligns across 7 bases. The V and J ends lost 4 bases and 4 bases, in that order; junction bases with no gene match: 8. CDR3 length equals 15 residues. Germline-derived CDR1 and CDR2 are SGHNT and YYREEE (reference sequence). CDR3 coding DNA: TGTGCCAGCAGCAAAGGACAGGAGAATTACAATGAGCAGTTCTTC. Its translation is CASSKGQENYNEQFF.

The CDR3 DNA follows: TGCGCCAGCAGCTTGGAAGGGAGGGAAAATCAGCCCCAGCATTTT. Protein sequence: CASSLEGRENQPQHF. V is TRBV5-1 and J is TRBJ1-5; D unresolved. The CDR3 loop spans 15 amino acids. CDR1 and CDR2 (germline): SGHRS, YFSETQ. Trimming stripped 0 bases from V and 4 bases from J, with 11 bases between.

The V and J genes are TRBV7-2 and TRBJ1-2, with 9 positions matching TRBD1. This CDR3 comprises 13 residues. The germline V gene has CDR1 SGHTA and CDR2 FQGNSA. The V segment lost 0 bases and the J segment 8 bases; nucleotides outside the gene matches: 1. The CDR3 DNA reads TGTGCCAGCAGCTTAGCGGACAGGGGAGGCTACACCTTC. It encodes CASSLADRGGYTF.

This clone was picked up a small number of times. DNA of the CDR3: TGTGCCATCAGTGAAACTGTTTACACTGAAGCTTTCTTT. Protein sequence: CAISETVYTEAFF. The chain has TRBV10-3 and TRBJ1-1; D is uncertain. Germline CDR1 ENHRY, CDR2 SYGVKD. CDR3 length: 13 residues. The V and J ends lost 3 bases and 3 bases respectively, with 8 bases between them.

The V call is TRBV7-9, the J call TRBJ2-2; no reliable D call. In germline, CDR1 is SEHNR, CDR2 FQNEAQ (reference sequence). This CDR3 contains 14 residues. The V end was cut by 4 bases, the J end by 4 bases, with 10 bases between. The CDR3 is CASSSFDLTGELFF. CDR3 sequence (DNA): TGTGCCAGCAGCTCGTTTGACCTCACCGGGGAGCTGTTTTTT. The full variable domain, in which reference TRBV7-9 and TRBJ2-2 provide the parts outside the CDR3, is DTGVSQNPRHKITKRGQNVTFRCDPISEHNRLYWYRQTLGQGPEFLTYFQNEAQLEKSRLLSDRFSAERPKGSFSTLEIQRTEQGDSAMYLCASSSFDLTGELFFGEGSRLTVL.

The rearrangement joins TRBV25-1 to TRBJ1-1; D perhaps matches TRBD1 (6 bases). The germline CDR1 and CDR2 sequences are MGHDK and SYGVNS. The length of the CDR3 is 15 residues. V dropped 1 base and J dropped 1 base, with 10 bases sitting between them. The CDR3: CASSEFGGANTEAFF. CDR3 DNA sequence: TGTGCCAGCAGTGAATTCGGGGGCGCGAACACTGAAGCTTTCTTT.

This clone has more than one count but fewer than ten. The CDR3 region is CASRFTSTNTGELFF. The CDR3, as DNA: TGTGCCAGCAGGTTTACATCCACGAACACCGGGGAGCTGTTTTTT. The chain uses TRBV7-9 and TRBJ2-2; D not resolved. V lost 6 bases to trimming and J lost 0 bases, with 11 bases between them. The CDR3 runs 15 residues. The germline V gene has CDR1 SEHNR and CDR2 FQNEAQ (reference sequence).

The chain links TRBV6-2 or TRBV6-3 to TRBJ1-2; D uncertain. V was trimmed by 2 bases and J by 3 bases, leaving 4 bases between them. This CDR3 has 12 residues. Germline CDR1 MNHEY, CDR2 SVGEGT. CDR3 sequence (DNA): TGTGCCAGCAGTTACACGGACTATGGCTACACCTTC. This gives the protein CASSYTDYGYTF.

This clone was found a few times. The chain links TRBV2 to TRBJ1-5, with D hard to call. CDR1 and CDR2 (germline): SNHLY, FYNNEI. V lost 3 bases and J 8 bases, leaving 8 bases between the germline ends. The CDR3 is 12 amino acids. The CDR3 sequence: CASSDAGKPQHF. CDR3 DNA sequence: TGTGCCAGCAGTGACGCGGGTAAGCCCCAGCATTTT.

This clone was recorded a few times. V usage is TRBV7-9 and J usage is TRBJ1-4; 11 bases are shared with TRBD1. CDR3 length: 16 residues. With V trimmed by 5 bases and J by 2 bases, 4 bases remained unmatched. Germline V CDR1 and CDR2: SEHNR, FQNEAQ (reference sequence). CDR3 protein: CASSAGQGGTNEKLFF. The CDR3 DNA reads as TGTGCCAGCAGCGCGGGACAGGGGGGTACTAATGAAAAACTGTTTTTT.

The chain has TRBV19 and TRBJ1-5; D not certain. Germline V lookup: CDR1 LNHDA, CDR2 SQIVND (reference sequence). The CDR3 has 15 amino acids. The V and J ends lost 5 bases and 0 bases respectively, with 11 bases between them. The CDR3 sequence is CASSAQSYSNQPQHF. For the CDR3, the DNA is TGTGCCAGTAGTGCTCAGTCGTATAGCAATCAGCCCCAGCATTTT.

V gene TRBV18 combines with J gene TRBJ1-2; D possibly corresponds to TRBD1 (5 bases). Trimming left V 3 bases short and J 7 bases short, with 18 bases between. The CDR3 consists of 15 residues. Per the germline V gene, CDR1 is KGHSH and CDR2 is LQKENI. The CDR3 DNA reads TGTGCCAGCTCACCCAGTCCAGGGAGATTAGGTGGCTACACCTTC. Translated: CASSPSPGRLGGYTF.